Listed below are T cell receptor beta chains from one sample, sequenced in a study of neurological immune-mediated disorders. TCRdb passed the 5' RACE reads through MiXCR, listing each CDR3 protein once. Of roughly 75,000 distinct CDR3 sequences in the sample, around 15% were seen once. Sequenced sample: PBMCs. These receptors came from a female donor with HTLV-1-associated myelopathy (HAM/TSP). The CDR3 runs from the conserved cysteine through the conserved F or W. Fields, in order: J gene, V gene, D gene, clone size, CDR3 protein, CDR3 DNA. D genes are given only for firm matches. Some rows have no size entry. The others give once, few or many, or a class for an expanded clone.

>TRBJ1-1|TRBV20-1|NA|NA
CSAGVVVTEAFF
TGCAGTGCTGGGGTTGTAGTCACTGAAGCTTTCTTT
>TRBJ2-3|TRBV4-1|NA|many
CASSQPGTGTDTQYF
TGCGCCAGCAGCCAACCCGGAACAGGCACAGATACGCAGTATTTT
>TRBJ1-1|TRBV28|TRBD1|many
CASSNPGQGYTEAFF
TGTGCCAGCAGTAACCCGGGACAGGGCTATACTGAAGCTTTCTTT
>TRBJ2-5|TRBV18|TRBD2|few
CASSPASGEETQYF
TGTGCCAGCTCACCAGCTAGCGGGGAAGAGACCCAGTACTTC
>TRBJ1-3|TRBV7-2|NA|many
CASSRSSNGNTIYF
TGTGCCAGCAGTCGGTCGAGTAATGGAAACACCATATATTTT
>TRBJ2-7|TRBV24-1|NA|many
CATSDLKGSRYEQYF
TGTGCCACCAGTGATTTAAAGGGTTCGCGGTACGAGCAGTACTTC
>TRBJ2-3|TRBV28|NA|many
CASSSIAEFRTDTQYF
TGTGCCAGCAGTTCGATAGCGGAATTTCGCACAGATACGCAGTATTTT
>TRBJ2-1|TRBV7-2|TRBD1|NA
CASSQDSGTGSHEQFF
TGTGCCAGCAGCCAAGACTCCGGGACAGGGTCCCATGAGCAGTTCTTC
>TRBJ1-1|TRBV12-3/TRBV12-4|NA|NA
CASSSAETMNTEAFF
TGTGCCAGCAGTTCGGCAGAAACAATGAACACTGAAGCTTTCTTT
>TRBJ1-2|TRBV12-3/TRBV12-4|NA|many
CASRGGGQRRGYTF
TGTGCCAGCAGGGGGGGGGGACAAAGGCGCGGCTACACCTTC
>TRBJ2-6|TRBV6-5|TRBD2|many
CATGTSGTPFSSGANVLTF
TGTGCCACGGGGACTAGCGGAACACCTTTCAGCTCTGGGGCCAACGTCCTGACTTTC
>TRBJ2-2|TRBV10-1|NA|many
CASRTTPSGELFF
TGCGCCAGCAGGACTACTCCATCCGGGGAGCTGTTTTTT
>TRBJ1-2|TRBV5-1|NA|few
CASSPGTEVIYGYTF
TGCGCCAGCAGCCCGGGGACGGAGGTTATCTATGGCTACACCTTC
>TRBJ2-3|TRBV5-5|NA|NA
CASSLVFGGGAPSQGTQYF
TGTGCCAGCAGCTTGGTTTTTGGGGGCGGGGCCCCATCCCAGGGGACGCAGTATTTT
>TRBJ2-7|TRBV11-2|TRBD1|many
CASSSTTGTYEQYF
TGTGCCAGCAGCTCTACGACAGGGACCTACGAGCAGTACTTC
>TRBJ2-7|TRBV6-5|NA|NA
CASSIQWSREQYF
TGTGCCAGCAGTATACAGTGGTCCCGCGAGCAGTACTTC
>TRBJ2-1|TRBV29-1|TRBD2|many
CSVPSTSGSEQFF
TGCAGCGTGCCCTCGACTAGCGGGAGTGAGCAGTTCTTC
>TRBJ1-1|TRBV6-2/TRBV6-3|NA|few
CASSTRSTGLLNTEAFF
TGTGCCAGCAGTACCCGATCGACAGGACTGCTTAACACTGAAGCTTTCTTT
>TRBJ2-4|TRBV29-1|NA|few
CSVVTVENIQYF
TGCAGCGTTGTGACAGTCGAAAACATTCAGTACTTC
>TRBJ1-1|TRBV6-5|TRBD1|many
CASLYRGGVNTEAFF
TGTGCCAGCCTCTACAGGGGGGGGGTGAACACTGAAGCTTTCTTT
>TRBJ2-3|TRBV12-3/TRBV12-4|TRBD1|many
CASSSTGGSVDTQYF
TGTGCCAGCAGTTCGACAGGGGGCTCGGTAGATACGCAGTATTTT
>TRBJ1-2|TRBV10-3|NA|NA
CAISGSLGATPEEGYTF
TGTGCCATCAGTGGGTCTCTCGGGGCCACCCCCGAGGAGGGCTACACCTTC
>TRBJ1-5|TRBV25-1|TRBD1|many
CASSGDRGRGFGQPQHF
TGTGCCAGCAGTGGTGACAGGGGGCGAGGGTTTGGGCAGCCCCAGCATTTT
>TRBJ1-2|TRBV28|NA|many
CASSLGTPTDYGYTF
TGTGCCAGCAGTTTAGGGACACCGACGGACTATGGCTACACCTTC
>TRBJ2-7|TRBV7-2|TRBD2|many
CASSFGGGDYEQYF
TGTGCCAGCAGCTTTGGCGGGGGGGATTACGAGCAGTACTTC
>TRBJ1-4|TRBV28|NA|many
CASSLGLYDRVLFF
TGTGCCAGCAGTTTAGGTCTGTACGACAGAGTACTGTTTTTT
>TRBJ1-1|TRBV20-1|TRBD1|many
CSAHRGGNTEAFF
TGCAGTGCTCACAGGGGCGGGAACACTGAAGCTTTCTTT
>TRBJ2-3|TRBV7-2|NA|many
CASSRGGLSGTDTQYF
TGTGCCAGCAGCAGGGGGGGACTCTCCGGGACAGATACGCAGTATTTT
>TRBJ2-2|TRBV9|NA|many
CASGSGGTGELFF
TGTGCCAGCGGAAGCGGTGGCACCGGGGAGCTGTTTTTT
>TRBJ2-1|TRBV5-1|TRBD2|many
CASKLPSGGSSYNEQFF
TGCGCCAGCAAACTTCCTAGCGGGGGGAGCTCCTACAATGAGCAGTTCTTC
>TRBJ2-6|TRBV5-1|NA|many
CASSLGTPGANVLTF
TGCGCCAGCAGCTTGGGGACACCCGGGGCCAACGTCCTGACTTTC
>TRBJ1-2|TRBV7-8|NA|many
CASSLGDSGYTF
TGTGCCAGCAGCTTAGGGGACTCTGGCTACACCTTC
>TRBJ2-3|TRBV29-1|NA|few
CSVYKGPERADTQYF
TGCAGCGTTTATAAGGGACCAGAGCGCGCAGATACGCAGTATTTT
>TRBJ2-5|TRBV5-1|NA|many
CASSFPRQETQYF
TGCGCCAGCAGCTTCCCTAGACAAGAGACCCAGTACTTC
>TRBJ2-7|TRBV28|TRBD2|many
CASSFSLAGVWVQYF
TGTGCCAGCAGTTTTTCCCTAGCGGGGGTGTGGGTGCAGTACTTC
>TRBJ2-7|TRBV5-1|NA|NA
CASSFMTRGEQYF
TGCGCCAGCAGCTTTATGACACGGGGCGAGCAGTACTTC
>TRBJ1-1|TRBV5-1|TRBD1|many
CASSLEQGAGTEAFF
TGCGCCAGCAGCTTGGAACAGGGGGCAGGAACTGAAGCTTTCTTT
>TRBJ2-5|TRBV5-1|NA|many
CASSTTNQETQYF
TGCGCCAGCAGCACGACAAATCAAGAGACCCAGTACTTC
>TRBJ2-1|TRBV7-3|NA|many
CASSLVGQLNNEQFF
TGTGCCAGCAGCTTAGTCGGACAGTTAAACAATGAGCAGTTCTTC
>TRBJ2-5|TRBV5-1|TRBD1|many
CASSNPTGAETQYF
TGCGCCAGCAGCAACCCGACAGGGGCCGAGACCCAGTACTTC
>TRBJ2-2|TRBV6-6|NA|NA
CASRFGTPHTGDLFF
TGTGCCAGCAGGTTCGGGACCCCGCACACCGGGGATCTGTTTTTT
>TRBJ2-3|TRBV5-1|TRBD1|many
CASSDGQGNTDTQYF
TGCGCCAGCAGCGACGGACAGGGAAACACAGATACGCAGTATTTT
>TRBJ2-1|TRBV4-1|NA|NA
CASRGGPGGKQFF
TGCGCCAGCAGGGGGGGCCCGGGCGGGAAGCAGTTCTTC
>TRBJ1-5|TRBV20-1|NA|few
CSARAPSSNQPQHF
TGCAGTGCTAGAGCACCCTCCAGCAATCAGCCCCAGCATTTT
>TRBJ2-2|TRBV6-5|NA|many
CASSYSRVAVNTGELFF
TGTGCCAGCAGTTACTCGAGGGTAGCGGTGAACACCGGGGAGCTGTTTTTT
>TRBJ1-6|TRBV5-1|TRBD1|many
CASSLEGQSNSPLHF
TGCGCCAGCAGCTTGGAGGGACAGTCAAATTCACCCCTCCACTTT
>TRBJ2-3|TRBV5-6|NA|many
CASETSGTDTQYF
TGTGCCAGTGAAACGTCGGGAACAGATACGCAGTATTTT
>TRBJ2-7|TRBV5-1|NA|NA
CASSLGLGGKSYEQYF
TGCGCCAGCAGCTTGGGGCTGGGGGGCAAGTCCTACGAGCAGTACTTC
>TRBJ1-5|TRBV5-1|NA|many
CASSPDSSNQPQHF
TGCGCCAGCAGCCCGGACAGTAGCAATCAGCCCCAGCATTTT
>TRBJ1-4|TRBV5-1|TRBD1|many
CASSANPGQGERRNEKLFF
TGCGCCAGCAGCGCCAATCCGGGACAGGGAGAAAGAAGAAATGAAAAACTGTTTTTT
>TRBJ2-1|TRBV9|TRBD2|many
CASSVVAGGLNNEQFF
TGTGCCAGCAGCGTAGTAGCGGGGGGGCTTAACAATGAGCAGTTCTTC
>TRBJ1-2|TRBV9|NA|many
CASSAHQGPLGYTF
TGTGCCAGCAGCGCCCATCAGGGGCCCCTAGGCTACACCTTC
>TRBJ2-6|TRBV5-1|TRBD1|many
CASSFFRDSGANVLTF
TGCGCCAGCAGCTTTTTCAGGGACAGTGGGGCCAACGTCCTGACTTTC
>TRBJ1-2|TRBV24-1|NA|many
CAAERQDGYTF
TGTGCCGCCGAAAGACAGGATGGCTACACCTTC
>TRBJ1-5|TRBV2|NA|many
CASSEIKGNQPQHF
TGTGCCAGCAGTGAAATAAAGGGCAATCAGCCCCAGCATTTT